The sample holds a few counts of the clone carrying this TCR beta chain. Its antigen is as yet unknown. Treatment: approximately 11-day PBMC culture with coronavirus spike peptide pools or control peptides (ViraFEST assay). TCR sequencing followed the expansion of antigen-specific T cells with peptide pools in ViraFEST. Per well, a few million PBMCs were cultured in the presence of 9 to 10 IU/ml IL-2 and approximately 10 ug/ml peptide pools. V shed 1 base, J shed 5 bases, and the junction held 7 bases outside the gene matches. Germline CDR1 reads DFQATT; CDR2 reads SNEGSKA (reference sequence). The CDR3 is made up of 15 amino acids. The data were taken from a study of vaccination and CD4 T cells after COVID-19. Overall study context: Control cultures were given a CEFX pool, an HIV-1 Nef pool, or no peptide.

Sequenced with the Oncomine TCR Beta short-read assay was DNA taken from cultured CD4+ T cells. Genomic DNA was extracted from cultured CD4+ T cells. Each CDR3 protein is one row after TCRdb ran MiXCR on the PCR reads. Of about 15,000 distinct CDR3 sequences listed, roughly two fifths are singletons. The sequenced sample consisted of cultured CD4+ T cells from blood. The V gene is TRBV20-1, the J gene TRBJ1-4; 7 bases are a match to TRBD1. The sequence came from a human donor with COVID-19. CDR3 loop: CSARGSGTENEKLFF. CDR3 in DNA: TGCAGTGCTAGAGGGTCCGGGACAGAGAATGAAAAACTGTTTTTT.